The next 15 T cell receptor beta chains were all read from a single sample in a study of cytomegalovirus exposure and HLA in healthy donors. The PCR ran on 60 Vbeta and 13 Jbeta primers. Generated by immunoSEQ multiplex PCR, the TCRdb table keeps only in-frame clones and is missing some. The profile shows 180,000 or so clones, about 80% of them singletons. Material for sequencing was PBMCs. These receptors all come from a man aged 45 to 65 in good health and CMV-seropositive.

The genes are TRBV19 and TRBJ1-1; maybe TRBD1 (6 bases). Trimming stripped 6 bases from V and 0 bases from J, with 8 bases between. The CDR3 runs 13 residues. Germline-derived CDR1 and CDR2 are LNHDA and SQIVND (reference sequence). CDR3 DNA: TGTGCCAGTAGGAGACAGGTGAACACTGAAGCTTTCTTT. As protein: CASRRQVNTEAFF.

The chain recombines TRBV29-1 with TRBJ2-5; D unresolved. The CDR3 is made up of 12 amino acids. Germline CDR1 and CDR2: SQVTM and ANQGSEA. The V end was cut by 4 bases, the J end by 4 bases, with 10 bases between. CDR3 sequence: CSVGISGETQYF. In nucleotides, the CDR3 is TGCAGCGTTGGGATCTCGGGAGAGACCCAGTACTTC.

The chain couples TRBV29-1 to TRBJ2-7, with D perhaps matching TRBD2 (5 bases). This CDR3 is built from 14 residues. Trimming removed 2 bases from V and 2 bases from J, with 13 bases in between. The germline V gene has CDR1 SQVTM and CDR2 ANQGSEA. The DNA of the CDR3 is TGCAGCGTTGAAACGGCGGGCCGCCCCTACGAGCAGTACTTC. This encodes CSVETAGRPYEQYF.

A few counts support this clone. The rearrangement links TRBV9 to TRBJ2-3, with TRBD1 matching 9 bases. V lost 1 base and J lost 2; bases outside the gene matches: 5. The CDR3 runs to 16 residues. From germline, CDR1 is SGDLS and CDR2 YYNGEE. The DNA for the CDR3 is TGTGCCAGCAGCGTAAGGGACAGGGCGGTCACAGATACGCAGTATTTT. Residues: CASSVRDRAVTDTQYF.

In its sample, this clone was seen a few times. The chain recombines TRBV27 with TRBJ1-2, with 9 bases aligning to TRBD1. V shed 6 bases and J 0 bases; nucleotides not matched to a gene: 5. This CDR3 contains 15 residues. Germline lookup yields CDR1 MNHEY and CDR2 SMNVEV (reference sequence). The CDR3 here is CASSYGTGSNYGYTF. The CDR3 bases are TGTGCCAGCAGCTATGGGACAGGGTCTAACTATGGCTACACCTTC.

V is TRBV7-9 and J is TRBJ2-7, with no clear D. There are 13 residues in the CDR3. Germline CDR1 reads SEHNR; CDR2 reads FQNEAQ (reference sequence). V dropped 4 bases and J dropped 7 bases, with 14 bases sitting between them. This CDR3 is CASSSRLDPEQYF. CDR3 bases: TGTGCCAGCAGCTCCAGACTCGATCCGGAGCAGTACTTC.

The chain recombines TRBV4-1 with TRBJ1-1; TRBD1 is a possible D gene (6 bases). Germline CDR1 is MGHRA and CDR2 is YSYEKL. V lost 4 bases and J 5 bases, leaving 14 bases between the germline ends. The length of the CDR3 is 14 residues. The CDR3 bases are TGCGCCAGCAGCCCCACAGGGAGGGGAACTGAAGCTTTCTTT. Its translation: CASSPTGRGTEAFF.

The rearrangement links TRBV6-6 to TRBJ2-1; a weak D match, TRBD1 (7 bases). This CDR3 is built from 15 residues. The germline gives CDR1 MNHNY, CDR2 SVGAGI (reference sequence). Trimming removed 6 bases at V and 7 bases at J, with 19 bases between. In nucleotides, the CDR3 is TGTGCCAGCAGCAAACCAGGGGGGATTTGGAATGAGCAGTTCTTC. Translated, it gives CASSKPGGIWNEQFF.

The rearrangement links TRBV11-2 to TRBJ1-2; 10 bases fit TRBD1. The CDR3 has 17 residues. V lost 5 bases and J lost 0; bases outside the gene matches: 9. The V gene's germline CDR1 is SGHAT and CDR2 FQNNGV. Here the CDR3 DNA reads TGTGCCAGCAGCAAACCGGGACAGGGGCCCACTAACTATGGCTACACCTTC. Residues: CASSKPGQGPTNYGYTF.

The rearrangement uses TRBV9 and TRBJ2-1; 10 bases fit TRBD2. The germline CDR1 and CDR2 sequences are SGDLS and YYNGEE. Trimming removed 4 bases from V and 2 bases from J; junction bases left unmatched: 3. The CDR3 runs 15 residues. In DNA, the CDR3 is TGTGCCAGCAGCTTCAGCGGGGGGGCCTACAATGAGCAGTTCTTC. It yields the protein CASSFSGGAYNEQFF.

The chain couples TRBV6-5 to TRBJ1-2; no clear D gene. The CDR3 totals 11 residues. Per germline, CDR1 MNHEY and CDR2 SVGAGI. Trimming took off 8 bases at V and 5 bases at J, with 9 bases between the two ends. CDR3 residues: CASWAGYGYTF. DNA for the CDR3: TGTGCCAGCTGGGCGGGGTATGGCTACACCTTC.

The rearrangement joins TRBV7-2 to TRBJ1-1; D unresolved. Trimming removed 1 base at V and 5 bases at J, with 8 bases between. From germline, CDR1 is SGHTA and CDR2 FQGNSA. The CDR3 is 13 amino acids. In nucleotides, the CDR3 is TGTGCCAGCAGCTTAGTCACGGGAACTGAAGCTTTCTTT. Its protein product is CASSLVTGTEAFF.

V gene TRBV10-1 combines with J gene TRBJ2-7; 12 bases agree with TRBD2. The CDR3 has 17 amino acids. The trim removed 8 bases at V and 5 bases at J, leaving 16 bases unmatched. Germline loops: CDR1 WNHNN, CDR2 SYGVQD (reference sequence). The DNA of the CDR3 is TGCGCCAGCCCTTCACTAGCGGGGGGCTGTCCTGGGAACGAGCAGTACGTC. Amino acids: CASPSLAGGCPGNEQYV.

This clone has just one count. The rearrangement uses TRBV30 and TRBJ1-5; D is unclear. Deletions cut 1 base from V and 3 bases from J, with 7 bases between. The CDR3 has 13 residues. Germline V gene data show CDR1 as GTSNPN and CDR2 as SVGIG (reference sequence). CDR3 sequence reads: CAWSGSDNQPQHF. The CDR3 DNA is TGTGCCTGGAGTGGCAGCGACAATCAGCCCCAGCATTTT.

The J gene is TRBJ1-1, the V gene TRBV5-4; tentatively, D is TRBD1 (6 bases). The CDR3 contains 19 residues. CDR1 SGHNT and CDR2 YYREEE come from the germline V gene (reference sequence). The V gene lost 1 base and the J gene lost 0 bases, with 22 bases spanning the gap. CDR3 region: CASSLSRSGTGLLNTEAFF. CDR3 DNA: TGTGCCAGCAGCTTGAGTCGGAGTGGTACAGGGCTCCTGAACACTGAAGCTTTCTTT.